This TCR beta chain appears in the sequencing data of a study of human T cells and chemical hapten exposure. Notes on the study in general: Large CDR3 similarity clusters arose significantly more often from expanded TCRs than from controls.

Details on this clonotype: Its specificity is unknown.

Time point meaning: patch test 3, about 24 weeks after DPC sensitization. Specified treatment: therapeutic diphenylcyclopropenone sensitization with weekly scalp DPC. TCRdb recomputed calls from the RACE reads with MiXCR, one row per CDR3 protein. The sample has about 97,000 distinct CDR3 sequences; 25% to 35% are singletons. The sequence was obtained from a man aged 40-49 years with alopecia areata. Some clones in this sample may be carry-over from other donors' samples. Sequencing used whole blood, obtained in connection with sensitization to the hapten diphenylcyclopropenone (DPC).

CDR3 region: CATQRGSTDTQYF. In nucleotides, the CDR3 is TGTGCCACCCAGCGGGGGTCTACAGATACGCAGTATTTT. This rearrangement joins TRBV15 to TRBJ2-3; 8 bases fit TRBD2. This CDR3 region has 13 residues. Germline CDR1 is LNHNV and CDR2 is YYDKDF (reference sequence). The V gene end was trimmed by 8 bases and the J gene end by 3 bases; junction bases not matched to a gene: 4.